This T cell receptor (beta chain) was recovered during a study of vaccination and CD4 T cells after COVID-19 (dated by TCRdb to between 2021 and 2024). In the study overall: The convalescent cohort comprised six males and four females, including two Hispanic individuals, seven Caucasians, two Asians and one multiracial person. Two doses of either the Pfizer-BioNTech BNT162b2 vaccine (n=8) or the Moderna mRNA-1273 vaccine (n=2) were administered to participants. Post-COVID blood samples were collected from convalescent patients a median of about 92 days after diagnosis, with a range of roughly 35 to 180 days. The time from the second vaccine dose to post-vaccine blood sampling had a median of approximately 72 days and ranged from about 12 to 250 days. For stimulating the cultures, overlapping spike peptide pools were used, derived from SARS-CoV-2 as well as from the common cold coronaviruses HCoV-NL63, HCoV-OC43 and HCoV-229E. As controls, cultures received a CEFX viral epitope pool (the positive control), an HIV-1 Nef peptide pool (the negative control), or no peptide at all. In nine to eleven COVID-19 convalescent patients and a few infection-naive healthy vaccine recipients, researchers compared the spike-specific CD4+ TCR repertoire from before mRNA vaccination with the repertoire from after. The investigation overall reported the following: Of the vaccine-specific clones in convalescent patients, 304 of 307, or nearly all, reacted only to SARS-CoV-2 spike and did not cross-react with common cold coronaviruses. The number of convalescent patients in the study was relatively small, and the study did not examine early timepoints following natural infection. Among the post-vaccine SARS-CoV-2-reactive clones in convalescent patients, a median 86.3% showed up only after vaccination, which suggests vaccine-specific priming. An increase in the median number of SARS-CoV-2-reactive clonotypes from roughly 20 after infection to 38 after vaccination was observed, but the change was not found to be significant.

Library preparation was by PCR. DNA from cultured CD4+ T cells was subjected to TCR sequencing with the Oncomine TCR Beta short-read assay at the Johns Hopkins FTIC core. The QIAamp micro DNA kit was used to extract genomic DNA from the cultured CD4+ T cells. Oncomine TCR Beta libraries from cultured CD4+ T cells were pooled using unique dual indexes and sequenced on an Illumina iSeq 100. As for the original processing: Non-productive sequences were removed, and CDR3s not starting with C, not ending with F or W, or shorter than 7 amino acids were discarded. Antigen-specific clonotypes were identified using the MANAFEST web application through comparison of peptide-stimulated wells with reference and other culture wells. Positive clones required FDR below 0.05, an odds ratio above 5, and productive frequency above 0.1% in at least two of three replicate wells. Cross-reactive clonotypes were defined as significantly expanded in both SARS-CoV-2 spike wells and at least one common cold coronavirus spike condition. Levenshtein distances (stringdist) and unrooted phylogenetic trees (ape) in R version 3.6.1 were used to assess CDR3 homology. In TCRdb, the public reads were trimmed at Q25 with fastp and aligned with MiXCR, with productive beta chains retained. CDR3 protein duplicates are merged, each entry listing the most common genes and DNA. In this record, the V and J calls reflect TCRdb's handling and not the investigators' own analysis. Recorded for this sample are around 15,000 distinct CDR3 sequences; roughly 74% of them occurred a single time. Roughly a tenth of the sample comes from the top ten.

Worth noting for this clonotype: Its recognized antigen is unknown. The input lacks base qualities; no much larger clone sits a single base away.

V is pared back by 1 base and J by 0 bases, with 5 bases lying between the germline termini. Spanning cysteine to phenylalanine, the CDR3 consists of 14 amino acids. Kept here is only the CDR3 DNA, which spans 42 bases and is read in frame from base 1. CDR1 KGHDR and CDR2 SFDVKD were looked up in the germline V gene. The sample's treatment or condition, from its label and the paper: roughly 10-day PBMC culture with coronavirus spike peptide pools or control peptides (ViraFEST assay). To expand antigen-specific T cells with peptide pools and then pick out the expanded clonotypes through TCR sequencing, the study relied on the ViraFEST assay. Negative nucleocapsid antibody tests before and after vaccination confirmed that the healthy vaccine recipients had no prior SARS-CoV-2 infection. Each well held about 2.2 million PBMCs cultured in IMDM containing roughly 5% human AB serum and roughly 9.7 IU/ml IL-2, with approximately 9.2 ug/ml peptide pools added. On days 3 and 7, half of the culture medium was replaced with fresh IL-2-containing medium. CD4+ T cells were isolated after roughly 9 days of culture through negative selection using the EasySep CD4+ T cell isolation kit. Ficoll-Paque Plus gradient centrifugation was used to isolate PBMCs from whole blood, and the isolated PBMCs were then either used fresh or cryopreserved at -140C. Each culture condition was generally run in triplicate wells.

Material: CD4+ T cells from blood, cultured in vitro, obtained after SARS-CoV-2 vaccination. The clonotype was recovered from a human donor who received a COVID-19 vaccine. The rearrangement joined TRBV24-1 to TRBJ1-2; the D gene identity is not certain. The nucleotides read TGTGCCACCAGTGATTTTTCCTCTAACTATGGCTACACCTTC. It encodes CATSDFSSNYGYTF.